This T cell receptor (beta chain) was recorded in a study of blood T cell repertoires in COVID-19. For the study at large: The origin of the acute and convalescent COVID-19 samples was the United States, Italy and Spain. From T cells, B-cell-depleted T cells, or PBMCs came the material, which was cDNA or gDNA.

The CDR3 has 14 residues. The V gene end was trimmed by 4 bases and the J gene end by 7 bases; junction bases not matched to a gene: 5. CDR1 and CDR2 from the germline V gene are MNHEY and SVGAGI. The authors' processing: Scientists estimated how many nucleated cells there were by amplifying reference gene primers. Assay used: immunoSEQ multiplex PCR; TCRdb lists only in-frame clones, some missing. V and J calls and clone size are those listed in that table; D and trimming were worked out from the DNA. Among fewer than 85,000 clones, 87% were seen once, and the ten largest hold approximately 5.1%. V gene TRBV6-5 combines with J gene TRBJ1-5, with 9 nucleotides matching TRBD1. The receptor's source is a man between 60 and 75 years old with acute or convalescent COVID-19. The specimen sequenced was peripheral blood. The CDR3 region is CASSSQGAGQPQHF. As DNA, the CDR3 is TGTGCCAGCAGTTCACAGGGGGCTGGGCAGCCCCAGCATTTT.